Listed below are T cell receptor beta chains from one sample, sequenced in a study of siplizumab effects on memory and regulatory T cells. The assay was immunoSEQ multiplex PCR, and TCRdb's table has in-frame clones only and misses some. The repertoire includes 99,000 or so clones, about 94% of them detected once, and roughly 1.3% sits in the top ten. Sequenced: non-Treg CD4+ T cells sorted from blood. Source of these receptors: a human donor in good health. CDR3s include the opening cysteine and the closing phenylalanine or tryptophan. Fields, in order: V gene, J gene, CDR3 protein.

>TRBV19|TRBJ1-5
CASSISRDGQPQHF
>TRBV19|TRBJ2-6
CASWLSGANVLTF
>TRBV18|TRBJ2-1
CASSPRDRGEQFF
>TRBV27|TRBJ2-5
CASSLAPSTVNQETQYF
>TRBV28|TRBJ1-1
CASSRYRTGGNTEAFF
>TRBV2|TRBJ2-2
CASRRQQTNTGELFF
>TRBV11-2|TRBJ2-7
CASSPRRDYEQYF
>TRBV15|TRBJ1-4
CATSRARQQNEKLFF
>TRBV5-1|TRBJ2-7
CASAGSTYEQYF
>TRBV6-1|TRBJ1-4
CASSETGQGAEKLFF